The 32 T cell receptor beta chains presented below share a single source sample, sequenced in a study of beta chain features in type 1 diabetes. Overall study results and limits: A moderate, significant TCRB CDR3 shortening appeared in type 1 diabetes across four CD4+ subsets.

The whole isolated RNA underwent reverse transcription, so sequencing captured expressed TCRB transcripts. Clones were sequenced by immunoSEQ multiplex PCR, and TCRdb holds only the in-frame ones, with some missing. The repertoire consists of hundreds of thousands of clones, with around 15% occurring once and the leading ten covering just under 0.04%. These receptors' targets are unknown. Sequenced input: naive CD4+ T cells from blood. These receptors originate from a man aged 18 to 29 with type 1 diabetes.

V is TRBV30 and J is TRBJ1-5, with a weak D call TRBD1 (5 bases). Germline values: CDR1 GTSNPN, CDR2 SVGIG (reference sequence). CDR3 size: 14 residues. The V gene lost 2 bases and the J gene lost 6 bases, with 14 bases spanning the gap. The CDR3 protein is CAWSRRRGGQPQHF. The CDR3 nucleotides are TGTGCCTGGAGTCGTCGAAGGGGCGGTCAGCCCCAGCATTTT.

This clone turned up a few times. V and J are TRBV7-2 and TRBJ2-3; 7 bases agree with TRBD2. J was trimmed by 6 bases and V by 5 bases; bases with no gene match: 20. Looked up from germline, CDR1 is SGHTA and CDR2 is FQGNSA. The CDR3 sequence is 18 residues long. CDR3 in DNA: TGTGCCAGCAGCCCCCGTGGTGGAGGGAGGGGTAGGAGGGATACGCAGTATTTT. Amino acids: CASSPRGGGRGRRDTQYF.

This clone was observed a single time. The chain recombines TRBV4-3 with TRBJ1-5; D is perhaps TRBD1 (6 bases). This CDR3 is built from 15 residues. Trimming shortened V by 4 bases and J by 0 bases, and 10 bases separated the two germline ends. Germline CDR1 LGHNA, CDR2 YSLEER. CDR3 in amino acids: CASSLSRGSNQPQHF. CDR3 coding DNA: TGCGCCAGCAGCCTATCCAGGGGTAGCAATCAGCCCCAGCATTTT.

The chain couples TRBV4-1 to TRBJ1-1; a possible D gene is TRBD1 (6 bases). CDR1 and CDR2 (germline): MGHRA, YSYEKL. The CDR3 is made up of 14 amino acids. With 3 bases removed from V and 4 bases from J, the gap between germline ends came to 12 bases. The DNA for the CDR3 is TGCGCCAGCAGCCAGGAACAGGGCGGCACTGAAGCTTTCTTT. Translation gives CASSQEQGGTEAFF.

The chain recombines TRBV9 with TRBJ2-7; D is unclear. This CDR3 comprises 15 residues. Germline-derived CDR1 and CDR2 are SGDLS and YYNGEE. Between the trimmed V and J ends, which lost 4 bases and 3 bases, there was a span of 17 bases. The CDR3 DNA follows: TGTGCCAGCAGCCCTGGGAAGAGAGGTAACTACGAGCAGTACTTC. This encodes CASSPGKRGNYEQYF.

The chain employs TRBV2 and TRBJ2-2; the match to TRBD1 covers 7 bases. CDR3 length: 14 residues. The germline V gene encodes CDR1 SNHLY and CDR2 FYNNEI. Trimming cost V 6 bases and J 7 bases; bases outside gene matches: 8. For the CDR3, the DNA is TGTGCCAGCAGCAAAAATACAGGGGACGGGGAGCTGTTTTTT. Translation gives CASSKNTGDGELFF.

The V gene is TRBV30, the J gene TRBJ2-7, with TRBD2 identical over 15 bases. Germline assignment: CDR1 GTSNPN and CDR2 SVGIG (reference sequence). CDR3 length: 16 residues. With V trimmed by 0 bases and J by 8 bases, 8 bases remained unmatched. The CDR3, as DNA: TGTGCCTGGAGTGTAACGGGACTAGCGGGAGGACTTCAGCAGTACTTC. It yields the protein CAWSVTGLAGGLQQYF.

This clone was counted only a few times. J is TRBJ2-5 and V is TRBV14; possible D gene TRBD2, 5 bases. The CDR3 is 14 residues long. Germline CDR1 reads SGHDN; CDR2 reads FVKESK. The ends were cut back, 0 bases at V and 8 bases at J, with 13 bases in the middle. The DNA for the CDR3 is TGTGCCAGCAGCCAAGATAGAAGGTCGGGAACCCAGTACTTC. Translation gives CASSQDRRSGTQYF.

The chain has TRBV5-6 and TRBJ2-7; D unresolved. Trimming shortened V by 0 bases and J by 2 bases, and 6 bases separated the two germline ends. CDR1 and CDR2 (germline): SGHDT, YYEEEE. This CDR3 spans 13 amino acids. Here the CDR3 DNA reads TGTGCCAGCAGCTTGGGCAGAGCCTACGAGCAGTACTTC. Translated: CASSLGRAYEQYF.

This clone was seen a handful of times. The chain employs TRBV15 and TRBJ2-1; D is undetermined. V lost 5 bases, J lost 10 bases, and 21 bases lay in between. Germline V gene lookup returns CDR1 LNHNV and CDR2 YYDKDF (reference sequence). This CDR3 has 15 amino acids. Here the CDR3 reads CATSPPGSYAKEQFF. CDR3 nucleotides: TGTGCCACCAGCCCTCCCGGCAGCTATGCGAAGGAGCAGTTCTTC. The full variable domain, in which reference TRBV15 and TRBJ2-1 provide the parts outside the CDR3, is DAMVIQNPRYQVTQFGKPVTLSCSQTLNHNVMYWYQQKSSQAPKLLFHYYDKDFNNEADTPDNFQSRRPNTSFCFLDIRSPGLGDTAMYLCATSPPGSYAKEQFFGPGTRLTVL.

This clone was found a few times. V and J are TRBV7-9 and TRBJ1-2; 9 bases align to TRBD1. Germline V gives CDR1 SEHNR, CDR2 FQNEAQ (reference sequence). With V trimmed by 4 bases and J by 8 bases, 11 bases remained unmatched. The CDR3 has 15 amino acids. The DNA for the CDR3 is TGTGCCAGCAGCTCCTTCGGGACAGGGAACAGGGGCTACACCTTC. Translation gives CASSSFGTGNRGYTF.

This sequence joins TRBV5-1 and TRBJ2-2; D uncertain. Germline assignment: CDR1 SGHRS and CDR2 YFSETQ. V lost 2 bases and J 4 bases, leaving 6 bases between the germline ends. This CDR3 is built from 13 residues. For the CDR3, the DNA is TGCGCCAGCAGCTTTGAGAGCACCGGGGAGCTGTTTTTT. This encodes CASSFESTGELFF.

Comment on this clone: Other DNA sequences of this sample code for an identical CDR3. J is TRBJ1-2 and V is TRBV29-1; D is possibly TRBD1 (5 bases). Germline-derived CDR1 and CDR2 are SQVTM and ANQGSEA. Trimming removed 3 bases from V and 2 bases from J, with 7 bases in between. The CDR3 loop spans 12 amino acids. CDR3 residues: CSVDRENYGYTF. The CDR3 DNA reads TGCAGCGTTGACAGGGAAAACTATGGCTACACCTTC.

V is TRBV19 and J is TRBJ1-1; 7 nucleotides align to TRBD1. V shed 6 bases and J 2 bases; nucleotides not matched to a gene: 6. CDR1 LNHDA and CDR2 SQIVND come from the germline V gene (reference sequence). CDR3 size: 14 residues. As DNA, the CDR3 is TGTGCCAGTAGGTCCCGGGACAGTAACACTGAAGCTTTCTTT. Encoded protein: CASRSRDSNTEAFF.

This clone appeared a few times. V gene TRBV5-4 combines with J gene TRBJ1-1; the D is unclear. Per the germline V gene, CDR1 is SGHNT and CDR2 is YYREEE (reference sequence). Trimming left V 2 bases short and J 6 bases short, with 11 bases between. The CDR3 is 13 amino acids. The CDR3 is CASSFGQSAEAFF. CDR3 DNA sequence: TGTGCCAGCAGCTTCGGGCAGAGCGCTGAAGCTTTCTTT.

CDR3 sequence reads: CATRTGLGAYEQYF. CDR3 in DNA: TGTGCCACCCGCACAGGCTTAGGGGCCTACGAGCAGTACTTC. The chain employs TRBV15 and TRBJ2-7; D may be TRBD1 (5 bases). The CDR3 length is 14 residues. Trimming took 8 bases from V and 2 from J, leaving 16 bases between them. The germline CDR1 and CDR2 sequences are LNHNV and YYDKDF (reference sequence).

The chain links TRBV12-2 to TRBJ2-3; no DNA check was done on the table's D call, TRBD2. TRBV12-2 is classified as a pseudogene. The CDR3 contains 20 residues. In DNA, the CDR3 is TGTGCAAGTCGCTTAGGACTACCCGCGACGGCGGGGACGTACACAGATACGCAGTATTTT. This encodes CASRLGLPATAGTYTDTQYF.

This clone has more than one count but fewer than ten. The genes are TRBV27 and TRBJ1-1, with D perhaps TRBD1 (5 bases). Germline-derived CDR1 and CDR2 are MNHEY and SMNVEV (reference sequence). The CDR3 runs 13 residues. Trimming took 5 bases from V and 1 from J, leaving 8 bases between them. In DNA, the CDR3 is TGTGCCAGCAGTGAAGGGGAGAACACTGAAGCTTTCTTT. Its translation is CASSEGENTEAFF.

In its sample, this clone was seen a few times. Different DNA sequences within this sample yield the same CDR3. The chain joins TRBV4-2 to TRBJ1-5; D ambiguous. Trimming took off 0 bases at V and 5 bases at J, with 5 bases between the two ends. CDR1 is LGHNA, CDR2 YNFKEQ, per germline. The CDR3 is 13 amino acids. DNA of the CDR3: TGTGCCAGCAGCCAAGATCGGGATCAGCCCCAGCATTTT. Translated, it gives CASSQDRDQPQHF.

This clone showed up just a few times. The rearrangement joins TRBV6-5 to TRBJ2-1; D unclear. Per the germline V gene, CDR1 is MNHEY and CDR2 is SVGAGI. The length of the CDR3 is 13 residues. V was clipped by 7 bases and J by 4 bases, with 11 bases between them. The DNA for the CDR3 is TGTGCCAGCACCCAGCCCCCTTACAATGAGCAGTTCTTC. Amino acids: CASTQPPYNEQFF.

As concerns this clone: The junction and the germline gene differ at one end; a read error may be behind it. The chain is built from TRBV18 and TRBJ1-2; D possibly corresponds to TRBD1 (6 bases). The germline CDR1 and CDR2 sequences are KGHSH and LQKENI. The CDR3 has 13 residues. This chain's CDR3 is CASSPGQGYDYTF. The DNA for the CDR3 is TGTGCCAGCTCTCCGGGACAAGGGTATGACTACACCTTC.

Only a few counts were recorded for this clone. The same CDR3 can be traced to other DNA sequences in this sample. The chain links TRBV5-1 to TRBJ2-7; 7 bases fit TRBD1. With 0 bases clipped from V and 2 bases from J, the junction kept 5 bases outside the gene matches. The germline V gene encodes CDR1 SGHRS and CDR2 YFSETQ. This CDR3 is built from 15 residues. CDR3 region: CASSLGGGGTYEQYF. CDR3 nucleotide sequence: TGCGCCAGCAGCTTGGGAGGGGGCGGAACCTACGAGCAGTACTTC. Using reference TRBV5-1 and TRBJ2-7 for the parts outside the CDR3, the full variable domain is KAGVTQTPRYLIKTRGQQVTLSCSPISGHRSVSWYQQTPGQGLQFLFEYFSETQRNKGNFPGRFSGRQFSNSRSEMNVSTLELGDSALYLCASSLGGGGTYEQYFGPGTRLTVT.

There are a few counts of this clone. V is TRBV11-2 and J is TRBJ2-2; D may be TRBD1 (5 bases). Germline V lookup: CDR1 SGHAT, CDR2 FQNNGV. Trimming left V 6 bases short and J 4 bases short, with 15 bases between. This CDR3 is 15 amino acids long. The CDR3 DNA is TGTGCCAGCAGACGCGTGACAGCTTTCACCGGGGAGCTGTTTTTT. Translation gives CASRRVTAFTGELFF. The variable domain in full, with the rest retrieved from reference TRBV11-2 and TRBJ2-2, is EAGVAQSPRYKIIEKRQSVAFWCNPISGHATLYWYQQILGQGPKLLIQFQNNGVVDDSQLPKDRFSAERLKGVDSTLKIQPAKLEDSAVYLCASRRVTAFTGELFFGEGSRLTVL.

This clone was detected a few times. The genes are TRBV4-3 and TRBJ2-7, with D uncertain. Per germline, CDR1 LGHNA and CDR2 YSLEER. V dropped 0 bases and J dropped 12 bases, with 18 bases sitting between them. This CDR3 has 14 residues. As DNA, the CDR3 is TGCGCCAGCAGCCAAGAGAAAAGCCACGGATACAGGTACTTC. This encodes CASSQEKSHGYRYF.

The chain recombines TRBV5-1 with TRBJ2-7, with 11 bases aligning to TRBD2. This CDR3 comprises 15 residues. Per the germline V gene, CDR1 is SGHRS and CDR2 is YFSETQ. The V segment lost 2 bases and the J segment 0 bases; nucleotides outside the gene matches: 1. The CDR3 nucleotides read TGCGCCAGCAGCTTTCTAGCGGGAGGCTCCTACGAGCAGTACTTC. The encoded protein is CASSFLAGGSYEQYF.

The V and J genes are TRBV30 and TRBJ2-7; D unresolved. The CDR3 runs to 13 residues. Trimming removed 0 bases at V and 4 bases at J, with 10 bases between. Germline-derived CDR1 and CDR2 are GTSNPN and SVGIG (reference sequence). Written as DNA, the CDR3 is TGTGCCTGGAGTGTACACGGTGGGTACGAGCAGTACTTC. Its translation is CAWSVHGGYEQYF.

In this sample, this clone turned up a few times. J is TRBJ2-7 and V is TRBV27; the D is unclear. This CDR3 comprises 16 residues. Germline loops: CDR1 MNHEY, CDR2 SMNVEV (reference sequence). V dropped 2 bases and J dropped 0 bases, with 14 bases sitting between them. CDR3 residues: CASSLGWSPTSYEQYF. The CDR3 nucleotides read TGTGCCAGCAGTTTAGGTTGGTCTCCGACCTCCTACGAGCAGTACTTC.

This clone has only a few counts. The chain combines TRBV25-1 with TRBJ2-1; D remains unclear. CDR1 is MGHDK, CDR2 SYGVNS, per germline. CDR3 size: 13 residues. V lost 6 bases to trimming and J lost 4 bases, with 10 bases between them. CDR3 DNA sequence: TGTGCCAGCAGAGAGTCCTGGTACAATGAGCAGTTCTTC. Translated, it gives CASRESWYNEQFF. The full variable domain, with the rest looked up from reference TRBV25-1 and TRBJ2-1, is EADIYQTPRYLVIGTGKKITLECSQTMGHDKMYWYQQDPGMELHLIHYSYGVNSTEKGDLSSESTVSRIRTEHFPLTLESARPSHTSQYLCASRESWYNEQFFGPGTRLTVL.

CDR3 nucleotides: TGTGCCAGCAACGGGCAGGGCGGCCAGCCCCAGCATTTT. It translates to CASNGQGGQPQHF. The V call is TRBV28, the J call TRBJ1-5; tentative D call: TRBD1 (5 bases). The CDR3 runs 13 residues. Germline CDR1 MDHEN, CDR2 SYDVKM. Trimming took 7 bases from V and 7 from J, leaving 14 bases between them.

This clone was recorded a few times. The chain uses TRBV27 and TRBJ1-6, with D maybe TRBD1 (6 bases). This CDR3 spans 14 amino acids. Trimming pared 5 bases from V and 4 bases from J, leaving 9 bases between. Germline CDR1 reads MNHEY; CDR2 reads SMNVEV (reference sequence). CDR3 residues: CASSQTGYNSPLHF. CDR3 bases: TGTGCCAGCAGTCAGACAGGTTATAATTCACCCCTCCACTTT.

This clone was detected a few times. V usage is TRBV11-3 and J usage is TRBJ2-3; 7 bases agree with TRBD1. CDR3 length: 14 residues. The germline CDR1 and CDR2 sequences are SGHNT and YENEEA. With 2 bases clipped from V and 4 bases from J, the junction kept 3 bases outside the gene matches. The CDR3 sequence: CASSLSRGSDTQYF. The CDR3 DNA follows: TGTGCCAGCAGCTTAAGCAGGGGGTCAGATACGCAGTATTTT. Using reference TRBV11-3 and TRBJ2-3 for the parts outside the CDR3, the full variable domain is EAGVVQSPRYKIIEKKQPVAFWCNPISGHNTLYWYLQNLGQGPELLIRYENEEAVDDSQLPKDRFSAERLKGVDSTLKIQPAELGDSAVYLCASSLSRGSDTQYFGPGTRLTVL.

This clone was counted only a few times. The chain is built from TRBV28 and TRBJ2-1; 7 positions match TRBD1. V lost 7 bases to trimming and J lost 8 bases; unmatched junction nucleotides: 14. CDR3 length: 15 amino acids. Germline values: CDR1 MDHEN, CDR2 SYDVKM. CDR3 sequence (DNA): TGTGCCAGCAAATTACAGGGGATCCTACGGGATGAGCAGTTCTTC. Encoded protein: CASKLQGILRDEQFF.